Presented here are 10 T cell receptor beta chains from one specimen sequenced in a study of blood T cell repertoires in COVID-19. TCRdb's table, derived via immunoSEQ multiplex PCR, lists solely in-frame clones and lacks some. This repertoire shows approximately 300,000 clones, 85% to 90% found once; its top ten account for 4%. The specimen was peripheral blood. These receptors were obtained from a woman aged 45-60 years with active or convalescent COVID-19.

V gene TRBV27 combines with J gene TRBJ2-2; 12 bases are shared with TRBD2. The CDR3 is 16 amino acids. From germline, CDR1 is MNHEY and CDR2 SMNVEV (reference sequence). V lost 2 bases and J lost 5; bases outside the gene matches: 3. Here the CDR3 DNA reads TGTGCCAGCAGTTTAACCGGACTAGCGGGGACCGGGGAGCTGTTTTTT. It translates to CASSLTGLAGTGELFF.

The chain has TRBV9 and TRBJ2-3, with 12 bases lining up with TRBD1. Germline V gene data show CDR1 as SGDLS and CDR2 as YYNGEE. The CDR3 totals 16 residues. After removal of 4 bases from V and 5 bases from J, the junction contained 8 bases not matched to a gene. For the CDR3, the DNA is TGTGCCAGCAGCCCTTGGGACAGGGGGCGGAGAGATACGCAGTATTTT. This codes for CASSPWDRGRRDTQYF. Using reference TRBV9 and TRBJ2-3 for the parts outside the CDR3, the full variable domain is DSGVTQTPKHLITATGQRVTLRCSPRSGDLSVYWYQQSLDQGLQFLIQYYNGEERAKGNILERFSAQQFPDLHSELNLSSLELGDSALYFCASSPWDRGRRDTQYFGPGTRLTVL.

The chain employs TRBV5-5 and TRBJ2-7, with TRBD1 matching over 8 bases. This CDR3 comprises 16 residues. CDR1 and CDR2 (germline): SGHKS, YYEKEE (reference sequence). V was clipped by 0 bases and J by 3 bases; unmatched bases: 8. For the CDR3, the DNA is TGTGCCAGCAGCTTGGAACAGGGGGTAGGGATCTACGAGCAGTACTTC. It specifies CASSLEQGVGIYEQYF.

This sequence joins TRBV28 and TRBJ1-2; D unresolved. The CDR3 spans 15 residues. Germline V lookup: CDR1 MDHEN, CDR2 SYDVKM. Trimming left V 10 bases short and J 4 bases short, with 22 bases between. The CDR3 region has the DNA TGTGCCACCAAGAAGTATCGGGGTATGAGCTATGGCTACACCTTC. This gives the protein CATKKYRGMSYGYTF.

The CDR3 is CASSLPQGVATVDEKLFF. The CDR3 nucleotides read TGTGCCAGCTCACTACCACAGGGGGTGGCAACGGTAGATGAAAAACTGTTTTTT. The genes are TRBV18 and TRBJ1-4, with 8 positions matching TRBD1. CDR3 length: 18 residues. Germline CDR1 is KGHSH and CDR2 is LQKENI. Unmatched junction bases numbered 16, after V lost 4 bases and J lost 6 bases.

The CDR3 sequence is CASSPGQGTYEQYF. CDR3 nucleotides: TGTGCCAGCAGCCCTGGACAGGGAACCTACGAGCAGTACTTC. The V gene is TRBV7-3, the J gene TRBJ2-7; 8 bases agree with TRBD1. Germline CDR1 is SGHTA and CDR2 is FQGTGA. The CDR3 is 14 amino acids. V was clipped by 5 bases and J by 2 bases; unmatched bases: 5.

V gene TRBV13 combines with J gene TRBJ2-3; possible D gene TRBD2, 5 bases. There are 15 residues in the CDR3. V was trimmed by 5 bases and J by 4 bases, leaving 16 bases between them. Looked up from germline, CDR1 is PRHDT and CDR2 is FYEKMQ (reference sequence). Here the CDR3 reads CASSPGPTRADTQYF. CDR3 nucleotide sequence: TGTGCCAGCAGCCCCGGACCTACTAGGGCAGATACGCAGTATTTT.

CDR3 in DNA: TGTGCCTGGAGTGTACTAGCGGGAAGCACTGAAGCTTTCTTT. It codes for CAWSVLAGSTEAFF. The chain combines TRBV30 with TRBJ1-1; no clear D. Deletions cut 0 bases from V and 4 bases from J, with 12 bases between. This CDR3 has 14 residues. From germline, CDR1 is GTSNPN and CDR2 SVGIG (reference sequence).

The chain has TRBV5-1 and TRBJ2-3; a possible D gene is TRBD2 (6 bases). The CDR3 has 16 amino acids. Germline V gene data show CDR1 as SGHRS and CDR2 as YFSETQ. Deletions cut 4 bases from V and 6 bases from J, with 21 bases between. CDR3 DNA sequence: TGCGCCAGCAGCCCAGAACTAGCCGGGCTGCCGGATACGCAGTATTTT. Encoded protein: CASSPELAGLPDTQYF.

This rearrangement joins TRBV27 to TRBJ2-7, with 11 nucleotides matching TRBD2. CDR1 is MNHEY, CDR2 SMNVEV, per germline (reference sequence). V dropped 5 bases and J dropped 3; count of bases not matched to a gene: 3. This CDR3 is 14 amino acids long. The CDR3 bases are TGTGCCAGCAGTGGGACTAGCGGTCGCTACGAGCAGTACTTC. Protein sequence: CASSGTSGRYEQYF.